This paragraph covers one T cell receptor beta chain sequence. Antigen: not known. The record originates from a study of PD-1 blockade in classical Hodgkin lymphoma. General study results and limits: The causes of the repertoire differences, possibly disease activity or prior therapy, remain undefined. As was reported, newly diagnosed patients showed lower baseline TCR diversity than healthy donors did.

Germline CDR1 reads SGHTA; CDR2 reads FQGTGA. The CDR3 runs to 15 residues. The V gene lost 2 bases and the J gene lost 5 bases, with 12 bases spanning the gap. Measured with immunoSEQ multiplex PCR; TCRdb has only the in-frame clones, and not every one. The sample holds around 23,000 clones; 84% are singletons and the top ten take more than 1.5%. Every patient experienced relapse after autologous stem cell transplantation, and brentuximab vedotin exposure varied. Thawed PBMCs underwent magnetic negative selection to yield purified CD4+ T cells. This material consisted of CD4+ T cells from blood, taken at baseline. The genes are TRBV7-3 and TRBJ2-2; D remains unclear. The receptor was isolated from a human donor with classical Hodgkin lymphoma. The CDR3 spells CASSLAWSNTGELFF. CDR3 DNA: TGTGCCAGCAGCTTAGCTTGGTCCAATACCGGGGAGCTGTTTTTT.